This TCR beta chain was found in a study of blood T cell repertoires in COVID-19. The CDR3 has 13 amino acids. Trimming shortened V by 3 bases and J by 8 bases, and 13 bases separated the two germline ends. Assay used: immunoSEQ multiplex PCR; TCRdb lists only in-frame clones, some missing. The sample includes 150,000 to 200,000 clones, roughly 85% of them seen just once. The rearrangement uses TRBV12-3 or TRBV12-4 and TRBJ1-2, with a weak D call TRBD1 (5 bases). The clonotype originates from a woman in her 30s with acute or convalescent COVID-19. Sequencing input: peripheral blood. CDR3 sequence (DNA): TGTGCCAGCAGTTTCGGGGGACCTATGGGCTACACCTTC. This translates into CASSFGGPMGYTF.